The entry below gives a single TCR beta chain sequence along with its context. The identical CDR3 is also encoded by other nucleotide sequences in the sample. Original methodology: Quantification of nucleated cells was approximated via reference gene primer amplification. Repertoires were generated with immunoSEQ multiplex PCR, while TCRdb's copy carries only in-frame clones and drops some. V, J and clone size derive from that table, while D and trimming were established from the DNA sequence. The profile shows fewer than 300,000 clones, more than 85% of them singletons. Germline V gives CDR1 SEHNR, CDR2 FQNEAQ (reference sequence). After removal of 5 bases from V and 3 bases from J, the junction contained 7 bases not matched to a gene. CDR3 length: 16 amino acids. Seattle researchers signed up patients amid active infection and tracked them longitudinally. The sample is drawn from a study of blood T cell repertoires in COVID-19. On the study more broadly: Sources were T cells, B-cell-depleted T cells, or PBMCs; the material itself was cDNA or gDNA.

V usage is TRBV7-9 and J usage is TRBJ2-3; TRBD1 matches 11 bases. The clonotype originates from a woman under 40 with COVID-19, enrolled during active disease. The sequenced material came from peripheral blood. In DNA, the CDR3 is TGTGCCAGCAGCCCTCCCGGACAGGGGGCAACAGATACGCAGTATTTT. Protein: CASSPPGQGATDTQYF.